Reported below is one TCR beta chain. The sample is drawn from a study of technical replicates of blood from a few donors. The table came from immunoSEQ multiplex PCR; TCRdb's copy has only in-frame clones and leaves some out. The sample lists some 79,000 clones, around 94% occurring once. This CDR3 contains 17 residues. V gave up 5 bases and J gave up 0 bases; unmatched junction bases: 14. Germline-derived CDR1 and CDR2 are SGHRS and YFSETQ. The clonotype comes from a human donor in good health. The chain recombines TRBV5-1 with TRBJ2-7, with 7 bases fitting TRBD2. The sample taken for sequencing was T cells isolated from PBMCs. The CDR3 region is CASRSPLGSGHSYEQYF. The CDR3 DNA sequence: TGCGCCAGCAGGTCTCCACTAGGTAGCGGGCACTCCTACGAGCAGTACTTC.